These T cell receptor beta chains were read from a single sample in a study of T cell responses to AZD1222 COVID-19 vaccine. Sequencing was performed with immunoSEQ multiplex PCR; in TCRdb, only in-frame clones are kept and a portion is missing. The sample lists approximately 100,000 clones, nearly 90% occurring once. The sequenced sample was peripheral blood, obtained on day 0 of AZD1222 vaccination. These receptors originate from an adult in good health. The conserved cysteine and the conserved F or W are not part of the CDR3 here. Fields, in order: V gene, CDR3 protein.

TRBV7-9 ASSLLGRVSGANVLT
TRBV7-2 ASSPGQGNQPQH
TRBV4-3 ASSQGDSSYEQY
TRBV21-1 ASSKVKGGQLNYNEQF
TRBV27 ASSFLAGGLGEQF
TRBV18 ASSPPGGLQPQH
TRBV7-3 ASRGHTRGELF
TRBV9 ASSVTSGAMNTEAF
TRBV11-3 ASSLRGGRSYNEQF
TRBV24-1 ATSRGDSNQPQH
TRBV7-6 ASSPSFGSPLH
TRBV28 ASSFHSTWTDPGEAQH
TRBV18 ASSINRVDYT
TRBV28 ATSGDRGSSPLH
TRBV5-1 ASSLSVRLAGTGRNEQF
TRBV18 ASSHGQTNTEAF
TRBV19 ASSILGQGRDQPQH
TRBV3-1/TRBV3-2 ASSHTSQGRGEKLF
TRBV28 ASTTGQGAREQY
TRBV5-1 ASSPRDTKTEAF
TRBV7-2 ASSLRRGNEQF
TRBV9 ASSVDTGGYNEQF
TRBV30 AWSVGGALY
TRBV5-4 ASSSIRGQGAETQY
TRBV6-6 ASRGRSTDTQY
TRBV13 ASSLTGLHAEQY
TRBV21-1 ASLPGDLNSPLH
TRBV9 ASSVGTTQETQY
TRBV30 AWIRDYNEQF
TRBV29-1 SGGPSTDTQY
TRBV29-1 SVELRRAGARGETQY
TRBV3-1/TRBV3-2 ASSQYWELF
TRBV10-3 AITTDRSNYGYT
TRBV6-5 ASSNELGTEAF
TRBV18 ASSPTGGTEAF
TRBV28 ASSGGQSYGYT
TRBV7-8 ASSRTDGEAF
TRBV7-2 ASASSGYQETQY
TRBV18 ASSPLAANTEAF